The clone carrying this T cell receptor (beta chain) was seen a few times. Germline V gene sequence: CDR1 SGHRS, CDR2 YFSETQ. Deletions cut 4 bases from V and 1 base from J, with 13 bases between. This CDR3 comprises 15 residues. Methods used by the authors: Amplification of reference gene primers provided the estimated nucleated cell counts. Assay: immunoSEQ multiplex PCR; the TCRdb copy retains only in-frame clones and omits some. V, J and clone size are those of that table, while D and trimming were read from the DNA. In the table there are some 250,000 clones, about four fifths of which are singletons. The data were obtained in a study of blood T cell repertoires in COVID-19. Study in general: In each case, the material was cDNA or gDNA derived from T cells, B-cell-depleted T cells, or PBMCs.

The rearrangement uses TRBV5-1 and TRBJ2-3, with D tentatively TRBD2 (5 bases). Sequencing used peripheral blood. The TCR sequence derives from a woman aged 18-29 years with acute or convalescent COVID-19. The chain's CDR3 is CASSVHGRGTDTQYF. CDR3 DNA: TGCGCCAGCAGCGTCCACGGGCGGGGCACAGATACGCAGTATTTT.